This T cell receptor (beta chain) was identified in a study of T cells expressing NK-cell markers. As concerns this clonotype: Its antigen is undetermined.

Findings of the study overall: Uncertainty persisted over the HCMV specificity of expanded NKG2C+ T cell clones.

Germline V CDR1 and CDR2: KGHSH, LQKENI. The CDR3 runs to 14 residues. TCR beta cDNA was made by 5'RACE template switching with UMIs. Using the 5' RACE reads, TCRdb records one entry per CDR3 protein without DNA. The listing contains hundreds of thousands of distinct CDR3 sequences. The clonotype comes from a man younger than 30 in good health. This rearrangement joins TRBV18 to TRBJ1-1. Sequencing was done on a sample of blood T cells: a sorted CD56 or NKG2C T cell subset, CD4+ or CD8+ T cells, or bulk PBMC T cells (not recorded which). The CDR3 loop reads CASSSQQKNTEAFF.